This T cell receptor beta chain was captured by sequencing in a study of T cell repertoires in cytomegalovirus infection. Overall study: Indications came from public TCR beta signatures; they pointed to CMV infection and to a matching HLA type.

This clonotype appeared a few times. Its matching antigen is unknown. The germline V gene encodes CDR1 MNHEY and CDR2 SMNVEV (reference sequence). The length of the CDR3 is 14 residues. The V gene end was trimmed by 5 bases and the J gene end by 5 bases; junction bases not matched to a gene: 9. TCRdb redid the calling of the reads with MiXCR, one entry per CDR3 protein. The table includes around 770,000 distinct CDR3 sequences, almost 30% detected once. The sample was cultured CD8+ T cells from PBMCs, taken from culture after CMV antigen stimulation. The source of this sequence is a human donor in good health (CMV status not recorded). Some clones in this sample may be carry-over from other donors' samples. This rearrangement joins TRBV27 to TRBJ2-7; 7 positions match TRBD1. The DNA for the CDR3 is TGTGCCAGCAGTCTCGGGACAGCCGGGAACGAGCAGTACTTC. Its translation is CASSLGTAGNEQYF.